The T cell receptor beta chain described here comes from a study of blood T cell repertoires in COVID-19. As for the study in general: Both acute and convalescent COVID-19 samples were obtained from the United States, Italy and Spain. In each case, the material was cDNA or gDNA derived from T cells, B-cell-depleted T cells, or PBMCs.

Repertoires were generated with immunoSEQ multiplex PCR, while TCRdb's copy carries only in-frame clones and drops some. This table holds around 370,000 clones, around 90% found once. The CDR3 totals 16 residues. The J segment lost 8 bases and the V segment lost 0 bases, leaving 8 bases of the junction unmatched. Germline V gene data show CDR1 as LGHNA and CDR2 as YSLEER. J is TRBJ2-1 and V is TRBV4-3; 9 bases agree with TRBD1. The TCR comes from a man aged 18 to 29 with active or convalescent COVID-19. The sample consisted of peripheral blood. The CDR3 coding sequence is TGCGCCAGCAGCCAAGAGGGGGGACAGGGTCTCCATGAGCAGTTCTTC. Translated: CASSQEGGQGLHEQFF.